The entry below gives a single TCR beta chain sequence along with its context. The data were produced by immunoSEQ multiplex PCR, yet TCRdb's version contains in-frame clones alone and is incomplete. This table has fewer than 200,000 clones, 95% to 96% appearing once. This entry belongs to a study of cytomegalovirus exposure and HLA in healthy donors. The CDR3 has 16 amino acids. The V and J ends lost 1 base and 7 bases, in that order; junction bases with no gene match: 6. Germline V CDR1 and CDR2: SGHTA, FQGNSA. The rearrangement uses TRBV7-2 and TRBJ2-2; 10 bases align to TRBD1. Material: PBMCs. The sequence came from a woman under 30 in good health and CMV-seronegative. The CDR3 sequence is CASSLVGTGVGGELFF. CDR3 nucleotides: TGTGCCAGCAGCTTAGTTGGGACAGGGGTGGGCGGGGAGCTGTTTTTT.